The table lists the clone carrying this T cell receptor (beta chain) with many counts. The target antigen is unknown. Quantitative 5'-RACE with molecular barcodes was used to make the TCR beta libraries. TCRdb analysed the 5' RACE reads with MiXCR anew, one entry per CDR3 protein. The sample lists approximately 150,000 distinct CDR3 sequences, 30% to 40% seen once, with 6% in the top ten. The CDR3 consists of 15 residues. Germline V CDR1 and CDR2: SGHRS, YFSETQ. V was pared by 0 bases and J by 9 bases, with 16 bases between. The data belong to a study of CD8 T cells in ankylosing spondylitis. Study-level points and caveats: As for the disease-linked clones, they showed a CD8+ phenotype and occurred at relatively low frequencies in peripheral blood. There was reportedly significant enrichment of clones that were disease-linked in matched ankylosing spondylitis synovial fluid.

The TCR sequence derives from a male donor with ankylosing spondylitis. The chain carries TRBV5-1 and TRBJ1-3; D is possibly TRBD1 (6 bases). The source material was synovial fluid, either unsorted or a sorted T cell fraction (not recorded which). CDR3 DNA sequence: TGCGCCAGCAGCTTGGCCGGCGGGGGCCGTGGCACCATATATTTT. This sequence encodes CASSLAGGGRGTIYF.